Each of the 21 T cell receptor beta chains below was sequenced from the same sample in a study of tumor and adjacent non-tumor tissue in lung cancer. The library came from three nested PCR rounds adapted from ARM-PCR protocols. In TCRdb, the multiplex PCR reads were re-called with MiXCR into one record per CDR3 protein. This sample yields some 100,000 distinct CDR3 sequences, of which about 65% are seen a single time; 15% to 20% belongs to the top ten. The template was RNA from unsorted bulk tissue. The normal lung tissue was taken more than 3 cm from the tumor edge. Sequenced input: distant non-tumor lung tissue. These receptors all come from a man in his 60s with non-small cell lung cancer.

The CDR3 loop reads CASSEFGTSTDTQYF. CDR3 sequence (DNA): TGTGCCAGCAGTGAATTCGGAACTAGCACAGATACGCAGTATTTT. The chain combines TRBV2 with TRBJ2-3; D is unclear. The CDR3 contains 15 residues. The V end lost 2 bases, the J end lost 0 bases, and 9 bases lay between the germline ends. Germline assignment: CDR1 SNHLY and CDR2 FYNNEI.

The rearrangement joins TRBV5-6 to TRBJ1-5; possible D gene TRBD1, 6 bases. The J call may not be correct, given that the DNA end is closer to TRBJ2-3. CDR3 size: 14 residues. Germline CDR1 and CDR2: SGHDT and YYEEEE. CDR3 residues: CASSQSRGGQPQYF. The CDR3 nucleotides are TGTGCCAGCAGCCAAAGCAGGGGTGGACAGCCCCAGTATTTT.

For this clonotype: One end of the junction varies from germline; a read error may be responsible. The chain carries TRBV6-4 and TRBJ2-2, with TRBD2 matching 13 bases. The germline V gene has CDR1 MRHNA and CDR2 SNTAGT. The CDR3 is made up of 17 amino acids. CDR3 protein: CASSRTSGGKNTGELFF. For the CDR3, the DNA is TGTGCCAGCAGTCGGACTAGCGGGGGAAAGAACACCGGGGAGCTGTTTTTC.

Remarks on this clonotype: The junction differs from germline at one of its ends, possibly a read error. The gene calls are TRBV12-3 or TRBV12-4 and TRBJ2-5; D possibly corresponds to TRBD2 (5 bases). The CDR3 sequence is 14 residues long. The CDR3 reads CTSSLREHQEIQYF. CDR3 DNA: TGTACCAGCAGTTTAAGGGAGCACCAAGAGATCCAGTACTTC.

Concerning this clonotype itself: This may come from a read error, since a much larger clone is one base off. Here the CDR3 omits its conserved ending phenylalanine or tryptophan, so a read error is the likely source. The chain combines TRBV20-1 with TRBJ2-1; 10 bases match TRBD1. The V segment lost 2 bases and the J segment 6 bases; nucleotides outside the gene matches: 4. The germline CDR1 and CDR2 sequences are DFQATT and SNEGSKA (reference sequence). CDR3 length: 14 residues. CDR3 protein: CSARSGQGRNEQFL. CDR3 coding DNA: TGCAGTGCTAGATCGGGACAGGGGCGCAATGAGCAGTTCCTC.

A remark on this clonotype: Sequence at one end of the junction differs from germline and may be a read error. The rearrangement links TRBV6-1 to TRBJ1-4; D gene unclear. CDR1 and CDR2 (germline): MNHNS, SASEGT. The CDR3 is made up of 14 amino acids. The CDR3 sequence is CACSLTIAVEKLFF. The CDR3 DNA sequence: TGTGCCTGCAGCCTCACAATAGCGGTTGAAAAACTGTTTTTT.

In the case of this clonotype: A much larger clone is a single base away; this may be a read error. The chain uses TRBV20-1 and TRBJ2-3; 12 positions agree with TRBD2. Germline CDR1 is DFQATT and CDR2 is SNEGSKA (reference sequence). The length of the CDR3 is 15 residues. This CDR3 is CSARSLAGGTDTQFF. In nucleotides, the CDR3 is TGCAGTGCTAGGTCACTAGCGGGAGGCACAGATACGCAGTTTTTT.

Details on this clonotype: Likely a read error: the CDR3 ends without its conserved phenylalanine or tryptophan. This chain's CDR3 is CASSQVQGASTGELFS. DNA of the CDR3: TGCGCCAGCAGCCAGGTTCAGGGGGCGAGCACAGGGGAGCTGTTTTCT. The chain links TRBV4-3 to TRBJ2-2; TRBD1 matches at 8 bases. This CDR3 comprises 16 residues. Germline CDR1 reads LGHNA; CDR2 reads YSLEER. With 3 bases clipped from V and 8 bases from J, the junction kept 11 bases outside the gene matches.

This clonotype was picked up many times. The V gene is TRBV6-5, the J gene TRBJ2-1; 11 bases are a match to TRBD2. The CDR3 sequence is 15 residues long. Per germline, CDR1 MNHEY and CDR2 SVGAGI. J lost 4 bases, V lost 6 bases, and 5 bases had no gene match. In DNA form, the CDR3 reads TGTGCCAGCAGGCTCACTAGCGGGAGTTACAATGAGCAGTTCTTC. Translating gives CASRLTSGSYNEQFF.

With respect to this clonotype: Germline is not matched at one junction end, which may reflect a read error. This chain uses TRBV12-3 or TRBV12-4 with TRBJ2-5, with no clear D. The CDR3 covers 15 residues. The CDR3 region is CASSFIDGTPETQYF. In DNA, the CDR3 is TGTGCTAGCAGTTTCATCGACGGAACCCCCGAGACCCAGTACTTC.

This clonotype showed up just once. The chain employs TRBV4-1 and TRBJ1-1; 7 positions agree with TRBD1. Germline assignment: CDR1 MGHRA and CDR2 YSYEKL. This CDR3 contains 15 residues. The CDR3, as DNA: TGCGTTAGCAGCCAAGCAGACAGGGTCTCCAGTAAAGCTTTCTTT. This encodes CVSSQADRVSSKAFF.

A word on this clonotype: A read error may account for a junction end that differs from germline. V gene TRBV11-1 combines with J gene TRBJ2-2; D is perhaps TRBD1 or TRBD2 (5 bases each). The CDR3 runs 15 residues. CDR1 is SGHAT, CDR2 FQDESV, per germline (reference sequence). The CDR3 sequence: CASSSGDVNTGELLF. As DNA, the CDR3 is TGTGCCAGCAGCTCCGGGGACGTCAACACTGGGGAGCTGTTATTT.

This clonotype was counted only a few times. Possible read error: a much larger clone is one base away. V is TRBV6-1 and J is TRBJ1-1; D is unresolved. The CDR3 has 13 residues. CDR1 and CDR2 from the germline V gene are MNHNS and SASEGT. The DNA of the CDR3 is TGTACCAGCAGTGAAGCAGGGAACACTGAAGCTTTCTTT. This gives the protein CTSSEAGNTEAFF.

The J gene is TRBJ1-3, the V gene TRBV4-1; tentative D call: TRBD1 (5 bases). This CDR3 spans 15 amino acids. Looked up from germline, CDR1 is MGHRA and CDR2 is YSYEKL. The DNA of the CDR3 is TGCACCAACAGAATGCAGGGACTCTCTGGAAACACCATATATTTT. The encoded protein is CTNRMQGLSGNTIYF.

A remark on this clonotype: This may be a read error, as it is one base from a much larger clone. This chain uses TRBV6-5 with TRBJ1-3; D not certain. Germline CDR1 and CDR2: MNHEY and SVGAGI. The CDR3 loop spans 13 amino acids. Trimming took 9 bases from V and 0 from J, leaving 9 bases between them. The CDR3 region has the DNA TGTGCCAGGCGCGGCGCCTCTGGAAACACCATATATTTT. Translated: CARRGASGNTIYF.

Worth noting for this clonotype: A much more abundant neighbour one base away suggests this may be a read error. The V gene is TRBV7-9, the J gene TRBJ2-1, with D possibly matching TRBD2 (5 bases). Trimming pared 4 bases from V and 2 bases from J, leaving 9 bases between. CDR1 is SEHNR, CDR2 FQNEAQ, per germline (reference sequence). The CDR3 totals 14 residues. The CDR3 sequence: CASSSVGAYNEQFF. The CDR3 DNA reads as TGTGCCAGCAGCTCCGTGGGAGCCTACAATGAGCAGTTCTTC.

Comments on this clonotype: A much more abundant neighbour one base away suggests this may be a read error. The CDR3 nucleotides read TGCAGCGTTGAAGTCAGGGGCAGCACCAAGAGTTACCAAGAGACCCAGTACTTC. Amino acids: CSVEVRGSTKSYQETQYF. The chain recombines TRBV29-1 with TRBJ2-5, with D possibly being TRBD1 (6 bases). The germline CDR1 and CDR2 sequences are SQVTM and ANQGSEA. The CDR3 runs 18 residues. The V and J ends lost 1 base and 0 bases respectively, with 21 bases between them. The whole variable domain, remainder taken from reference TRBV29-1 and TRBJ2-5, is SAVISQKPSRDICQRGTSLTIQCQVDSQVTMMFWYRQQPGQSLTLIATANQGSEATYESGFVIDKFPISRPNLTFSTLTVSNMSPEDSSIYLCSVEVRGSTKSYQETQYFGPGTRLLVL.

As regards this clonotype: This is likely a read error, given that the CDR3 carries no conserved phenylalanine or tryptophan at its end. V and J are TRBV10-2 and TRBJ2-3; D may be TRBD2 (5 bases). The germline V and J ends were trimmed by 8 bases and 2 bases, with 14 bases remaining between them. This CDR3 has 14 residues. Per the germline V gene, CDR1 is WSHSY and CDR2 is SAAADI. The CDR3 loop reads CASWVTGFTDTQYL. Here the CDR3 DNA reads TGCGCCAGCTGGGTAACGGGGTTCACAGATACGCAGTATCTT.

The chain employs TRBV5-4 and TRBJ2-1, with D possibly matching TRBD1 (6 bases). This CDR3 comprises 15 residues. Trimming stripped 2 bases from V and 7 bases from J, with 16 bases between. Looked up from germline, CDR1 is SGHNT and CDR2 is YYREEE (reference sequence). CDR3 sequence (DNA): TGTGCCAGCAGCTTTGGGGGCAGGGTGGGGAATGAGCAGTTCTTC. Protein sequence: CASSFGGRVGNEQFF.

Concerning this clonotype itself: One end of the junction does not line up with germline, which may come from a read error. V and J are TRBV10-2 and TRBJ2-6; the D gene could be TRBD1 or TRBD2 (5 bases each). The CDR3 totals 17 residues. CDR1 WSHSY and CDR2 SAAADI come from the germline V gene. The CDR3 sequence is CASSGGNAISGANVQTF. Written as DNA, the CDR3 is TGCGCTAGCAGTGGGGGAAACGCGATCTCTGGGGCCAACGTCCAGACTTTC.

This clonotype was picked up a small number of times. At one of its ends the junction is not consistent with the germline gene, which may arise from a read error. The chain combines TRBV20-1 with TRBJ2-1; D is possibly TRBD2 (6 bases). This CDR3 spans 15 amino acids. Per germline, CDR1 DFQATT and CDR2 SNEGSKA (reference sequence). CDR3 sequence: CSAPRLGRGFNGQFF. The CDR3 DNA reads TGCAGTGCTCCAAGACTAGGGCGAGGGTTCAATGGGCAGTTCTTC.